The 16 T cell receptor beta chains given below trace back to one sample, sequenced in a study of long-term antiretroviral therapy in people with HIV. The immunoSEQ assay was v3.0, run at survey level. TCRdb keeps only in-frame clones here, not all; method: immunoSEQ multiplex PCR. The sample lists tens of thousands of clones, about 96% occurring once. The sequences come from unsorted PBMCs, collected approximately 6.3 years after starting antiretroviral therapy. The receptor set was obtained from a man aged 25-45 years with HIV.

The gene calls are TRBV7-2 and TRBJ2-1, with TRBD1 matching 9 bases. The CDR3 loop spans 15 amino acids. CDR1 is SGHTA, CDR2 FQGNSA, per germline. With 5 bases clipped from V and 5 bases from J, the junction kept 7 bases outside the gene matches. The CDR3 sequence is CASSIRQGENNEQFF. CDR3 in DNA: TGTGCCAGCAGCATCAGACAGGGGGAGAACAATGAGCAGTTCTTC.

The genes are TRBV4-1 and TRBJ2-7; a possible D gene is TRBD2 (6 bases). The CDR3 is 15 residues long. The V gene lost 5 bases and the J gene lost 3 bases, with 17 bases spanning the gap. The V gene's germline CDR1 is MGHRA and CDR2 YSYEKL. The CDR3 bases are TGCGCCAGCAGCACGACACTAGCTCCTGGCTACGAGCAGTACTTC. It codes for CASSTTLAPGYEQYF.

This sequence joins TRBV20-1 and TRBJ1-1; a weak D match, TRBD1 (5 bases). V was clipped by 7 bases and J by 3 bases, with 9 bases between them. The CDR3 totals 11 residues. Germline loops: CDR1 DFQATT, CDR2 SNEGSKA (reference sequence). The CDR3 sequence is CSGTIDTEAFF. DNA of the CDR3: TGCAGTGGGACAATCGACACTGAAGCTTTCTTT.

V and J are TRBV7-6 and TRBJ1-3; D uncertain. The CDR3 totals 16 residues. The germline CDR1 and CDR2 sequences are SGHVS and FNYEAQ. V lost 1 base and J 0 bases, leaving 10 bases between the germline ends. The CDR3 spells CASSLGYRSSGNTIYF. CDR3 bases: TGTGCCAGCAGCTTAGGGTACAGAAGCTCTGGAAACACCATATATTTT.

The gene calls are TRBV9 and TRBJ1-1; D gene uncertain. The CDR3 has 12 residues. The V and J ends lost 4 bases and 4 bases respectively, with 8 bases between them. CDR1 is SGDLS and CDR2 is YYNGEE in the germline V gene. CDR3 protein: CASSPQSTEAFF. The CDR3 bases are TGTGCCAGCAGCCCCCAGAGCACTGAAGCTTTCTTT.

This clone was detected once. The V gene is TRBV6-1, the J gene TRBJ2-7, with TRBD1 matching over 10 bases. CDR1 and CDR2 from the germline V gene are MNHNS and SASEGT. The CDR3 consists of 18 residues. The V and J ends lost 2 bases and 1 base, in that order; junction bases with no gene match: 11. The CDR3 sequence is CASSELGQGPFLSYEQYF. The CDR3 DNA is TGTGCCAGCAGTGAATTGGGACAGGGGCCTTTCTTGTCCTACGAGCAGTACTTC.

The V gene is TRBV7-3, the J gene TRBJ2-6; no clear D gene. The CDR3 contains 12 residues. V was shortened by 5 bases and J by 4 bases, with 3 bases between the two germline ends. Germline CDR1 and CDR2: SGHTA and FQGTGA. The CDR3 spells CASSGGANVLTF. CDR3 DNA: TGTGCCAGCAGCGGGGGGGCCAACGTCCTGACTTTC.

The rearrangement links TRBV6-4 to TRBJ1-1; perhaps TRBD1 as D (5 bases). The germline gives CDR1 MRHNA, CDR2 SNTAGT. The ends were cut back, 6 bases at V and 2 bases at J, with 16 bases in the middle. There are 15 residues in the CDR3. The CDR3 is CASSADSGFNTEAFF. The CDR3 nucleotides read TGTGCCAGCAGCGCAGATTCAGGGTTCAACACTGAAGCTTTCTTT.

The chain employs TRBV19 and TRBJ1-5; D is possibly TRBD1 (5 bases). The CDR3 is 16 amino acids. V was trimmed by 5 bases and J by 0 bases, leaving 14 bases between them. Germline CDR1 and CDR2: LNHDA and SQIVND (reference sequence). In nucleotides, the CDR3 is TGTGCCAGTAGTTTGTACTGGGGCGTTAGCAATCAGCCCCAGCATTTT. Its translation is CASSLYWGVSNQPQHF.

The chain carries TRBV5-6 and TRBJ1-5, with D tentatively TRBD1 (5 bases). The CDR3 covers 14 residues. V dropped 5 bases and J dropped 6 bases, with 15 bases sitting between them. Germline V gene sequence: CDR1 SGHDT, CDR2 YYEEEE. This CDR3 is CASSHRGFSQPQHF. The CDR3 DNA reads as TGTGCCAGCAGTCATCGGGGGTTCTCTCAGCCCCAGCATTTT.

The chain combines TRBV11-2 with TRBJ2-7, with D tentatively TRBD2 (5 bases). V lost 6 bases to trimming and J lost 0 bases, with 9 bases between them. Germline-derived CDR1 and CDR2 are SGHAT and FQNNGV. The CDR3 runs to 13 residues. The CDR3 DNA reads TGTGCCAGCAGTGGAGGTCGCTCCTACGAGCAGTACTTC. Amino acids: CASSGGRSYEQYF.

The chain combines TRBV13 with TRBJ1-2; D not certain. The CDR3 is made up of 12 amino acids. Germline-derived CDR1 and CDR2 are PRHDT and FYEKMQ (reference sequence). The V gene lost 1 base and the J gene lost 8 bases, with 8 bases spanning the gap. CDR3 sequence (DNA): TGTGCCAGCAGCTTAGCCTTAGGAGGCTACACCTTC. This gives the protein CASSLALGGYTF.

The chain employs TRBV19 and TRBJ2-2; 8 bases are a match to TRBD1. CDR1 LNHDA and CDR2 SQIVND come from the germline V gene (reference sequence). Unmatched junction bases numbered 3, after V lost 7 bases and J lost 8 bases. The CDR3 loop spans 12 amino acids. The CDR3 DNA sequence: TGTGCCAGTACAGGGGGCACGGGGGAGCTGTTTTTT. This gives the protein CASTGGTGELFF.

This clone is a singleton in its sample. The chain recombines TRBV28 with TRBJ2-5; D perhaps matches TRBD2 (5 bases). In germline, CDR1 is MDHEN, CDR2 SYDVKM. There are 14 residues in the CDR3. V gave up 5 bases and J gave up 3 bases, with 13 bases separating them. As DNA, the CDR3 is TGTGCCAGCAGTCAACGGACTGGCAAAGAGACCCAGTACTTC. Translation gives CASSQRTGKETQYF.

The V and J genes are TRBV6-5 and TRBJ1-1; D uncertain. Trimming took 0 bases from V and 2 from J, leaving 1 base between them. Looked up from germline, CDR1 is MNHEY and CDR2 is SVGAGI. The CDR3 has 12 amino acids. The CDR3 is CASSYSNTEAFF. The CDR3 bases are TGTGCCAGCAGTTACTCAAACACTGAAGCTTTCTTT.

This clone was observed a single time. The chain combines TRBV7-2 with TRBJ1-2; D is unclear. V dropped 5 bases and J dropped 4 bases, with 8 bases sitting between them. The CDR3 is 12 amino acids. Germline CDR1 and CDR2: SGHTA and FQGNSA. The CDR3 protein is CASSPQSYGYTF. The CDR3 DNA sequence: TGTGCCAGCAGCCCCCAATCCTATGGCTACACCTTC.